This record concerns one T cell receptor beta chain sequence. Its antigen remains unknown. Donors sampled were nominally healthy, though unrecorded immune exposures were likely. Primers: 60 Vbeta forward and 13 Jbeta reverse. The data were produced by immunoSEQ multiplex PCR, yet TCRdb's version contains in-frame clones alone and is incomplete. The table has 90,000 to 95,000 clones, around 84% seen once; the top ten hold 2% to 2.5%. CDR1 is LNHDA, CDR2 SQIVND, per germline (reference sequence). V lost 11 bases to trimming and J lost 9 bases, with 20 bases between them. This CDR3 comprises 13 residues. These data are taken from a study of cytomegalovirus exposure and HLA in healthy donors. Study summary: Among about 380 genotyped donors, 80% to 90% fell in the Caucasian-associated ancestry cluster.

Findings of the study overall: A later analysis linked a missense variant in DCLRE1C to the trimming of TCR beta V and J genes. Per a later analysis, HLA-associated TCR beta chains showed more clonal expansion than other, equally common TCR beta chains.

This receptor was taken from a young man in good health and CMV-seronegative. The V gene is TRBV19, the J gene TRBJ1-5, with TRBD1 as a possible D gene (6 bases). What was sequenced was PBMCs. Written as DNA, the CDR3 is TGTGCCTCTCAAAGGGGGGGAGGTGGGCCCCAGCATTTT. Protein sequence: CASQRGGGGPQHF.